A single sample gave rise to the 2 T cell receptor beta chains below, sequenced in a study of vaccination and CD4 T cells after COVID-19. Sequenced with the Oncomine TCR Beta short-read assay was DNA taken from cultured CD4+ T cells. In TCRdb, the PCR reads were re-called with MiXCR into one record per CDR3 protein. The sample has over 15,000 distinct CDR3 sequences; 40% to 50% are singletons. The treatment here: roughly 10-day PBMC culture with coronavirus spike peptide pools or control peptides (ViraFEST assay). Antigens for these TCRs are unknown. The sample was CD4+ T cells from blood, cultured in vitro. These receptors originate from a human donor who had recovered from COVID-19.

The chain joins TRBV5-6 to TRBJ2-1; 8 bases fit TRBD2. Per germline, CDR1 SGHDT and CDR2 YYEEEE. This CDR3 is built from 15 residues. The V segment lost 4 bases and the J segment 4 bases; nucleotides outside the gene matches: 7. CDR3 sequence reads: CASSTQRESYNEQFF. Here the CDR3 DNA reads TGTGCCAGCAGCACCCAGCGGGAGTCTTACAATGAGCAGTTCTTC.

This chain uses TRBV6-1 with TRBJ2-1; 11 bases map to TRBD2. The CDR3 runs 19 residues. Looked up from germline, CDR1 is MNHNS and CDR2 is SASEGT. V shed 9 bases, J shed 0 bases, and the junction held 16 bases outside the gene matches. In nucleotides, the CDR3 is TGTGCCAGTAAACGGCTCACCCACGGGACTAGCGGCTCCTACAATGAGCAGTTCTTC. Its translation: CASKRLTHGTSGSYNEQFF.